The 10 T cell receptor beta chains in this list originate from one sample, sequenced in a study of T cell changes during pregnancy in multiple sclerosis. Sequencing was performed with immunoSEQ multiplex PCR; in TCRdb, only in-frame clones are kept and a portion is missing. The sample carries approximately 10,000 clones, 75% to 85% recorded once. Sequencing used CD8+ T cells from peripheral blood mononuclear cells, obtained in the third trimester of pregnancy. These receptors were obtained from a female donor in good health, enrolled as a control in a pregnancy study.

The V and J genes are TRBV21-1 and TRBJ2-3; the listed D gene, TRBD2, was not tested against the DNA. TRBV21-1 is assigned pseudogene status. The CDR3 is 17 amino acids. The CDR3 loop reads CASTPPMLAASTDTQYF. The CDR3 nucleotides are TGTGCCAGCACCCCCCCAATGCTAGCGGCAAGCACAGATACGCAGTATTTT.

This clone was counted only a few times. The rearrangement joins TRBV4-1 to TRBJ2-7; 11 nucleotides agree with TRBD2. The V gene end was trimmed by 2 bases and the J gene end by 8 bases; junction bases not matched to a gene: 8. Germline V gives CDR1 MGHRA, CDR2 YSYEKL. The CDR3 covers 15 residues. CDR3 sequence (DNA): TGCGCCAGCAGCCAACAGACTAGCGGGACAAGCCAGCAGTACTTC. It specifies CASSQQTSGTSQQYF.

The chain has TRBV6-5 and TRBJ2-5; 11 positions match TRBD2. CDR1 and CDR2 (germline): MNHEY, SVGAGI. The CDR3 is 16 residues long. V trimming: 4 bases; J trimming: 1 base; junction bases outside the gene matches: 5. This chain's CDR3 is CASSFSGTSGQETQYF. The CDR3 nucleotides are TGTGCCAGCAGTTTTTCCGGGACTAGCGGCCAAGAGACCCAGTACTTC.

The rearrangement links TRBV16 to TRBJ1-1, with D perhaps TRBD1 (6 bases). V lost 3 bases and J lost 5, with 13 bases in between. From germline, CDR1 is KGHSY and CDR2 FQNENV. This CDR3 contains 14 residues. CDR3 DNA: TGTGCCAGCAGCCAGTCACAGGGTATGACTGAAGCTTTCTTT. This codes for CASSQSQGMTEAFF.

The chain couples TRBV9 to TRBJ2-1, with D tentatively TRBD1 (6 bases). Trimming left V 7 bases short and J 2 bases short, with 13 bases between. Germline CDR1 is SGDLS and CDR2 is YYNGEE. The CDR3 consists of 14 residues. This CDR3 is CASSPWGPYNEQFF. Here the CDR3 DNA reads TGTGCCAGCTCTCCATGGGGGCCCTACAATGAGCAGTTCTTC.

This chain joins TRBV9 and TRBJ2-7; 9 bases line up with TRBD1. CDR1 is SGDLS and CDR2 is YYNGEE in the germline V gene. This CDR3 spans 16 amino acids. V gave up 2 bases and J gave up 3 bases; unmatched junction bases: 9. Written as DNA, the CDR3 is TGTGCCAGCAGCGTCCCGGGACAGGGTATTTTCTACGAGCAGTACTTC. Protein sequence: CASSVPGQGIFYEQYF.

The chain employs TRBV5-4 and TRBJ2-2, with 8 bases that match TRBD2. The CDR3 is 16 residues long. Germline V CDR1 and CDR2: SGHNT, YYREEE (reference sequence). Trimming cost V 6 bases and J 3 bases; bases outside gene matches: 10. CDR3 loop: CASTISGGHYTGELFF. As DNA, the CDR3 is TGTGCCAGCACCATCTCGGGGGGGCATTACACCGGGGAGCTGTTTTTT.

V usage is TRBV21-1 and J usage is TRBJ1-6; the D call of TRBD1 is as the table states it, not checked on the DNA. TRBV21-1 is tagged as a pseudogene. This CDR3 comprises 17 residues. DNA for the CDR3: TGTGCCAGCAGCAAAGTACTTTGCGACAGCCCCAATTCACCCCTCCACTTT. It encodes CASSKVLCDSPNSPLHF.

The chain's CDR3 is CASGLDREYVKLFF. Here the CDR3 DNA reads TGTGCTAGTGGTCTCGACAGGGAGTATGTAAAACTGTTTTTT. The rearrangement links TRBV12-5 to TRBJ1-4; TRBD1 matches 7 bases. Germline CDR1 LGHNT, CDR2 FRNRAP. Losses at the gene ends were 5 bases for V and 10 bases for J; bases not matched to a gene: 10. This CDR3 spans 14 amino acids.

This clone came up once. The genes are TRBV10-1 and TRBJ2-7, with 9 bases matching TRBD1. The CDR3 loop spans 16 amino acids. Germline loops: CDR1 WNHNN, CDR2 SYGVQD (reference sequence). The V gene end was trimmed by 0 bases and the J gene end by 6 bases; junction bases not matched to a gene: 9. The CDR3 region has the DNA TGCGCCAGCAGTGAGTCAACCGGGACAGGGTCTAGCGAGCAGTACTTC. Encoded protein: CASSESTGTGSSEQYF.